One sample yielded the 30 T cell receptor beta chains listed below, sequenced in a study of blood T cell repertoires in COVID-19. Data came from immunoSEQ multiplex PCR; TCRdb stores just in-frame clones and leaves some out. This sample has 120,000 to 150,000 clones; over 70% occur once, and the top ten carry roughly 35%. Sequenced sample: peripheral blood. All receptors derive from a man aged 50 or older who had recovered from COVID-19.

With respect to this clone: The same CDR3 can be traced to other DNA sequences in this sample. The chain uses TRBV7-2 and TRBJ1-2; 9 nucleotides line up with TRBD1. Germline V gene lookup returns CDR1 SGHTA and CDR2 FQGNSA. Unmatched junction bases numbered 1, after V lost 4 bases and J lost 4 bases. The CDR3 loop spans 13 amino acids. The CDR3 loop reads CASSSGQGYGYTF. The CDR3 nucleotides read TGTGCCAGCAGCTCGGGACAGGGCTATGGCTACACCTTC.

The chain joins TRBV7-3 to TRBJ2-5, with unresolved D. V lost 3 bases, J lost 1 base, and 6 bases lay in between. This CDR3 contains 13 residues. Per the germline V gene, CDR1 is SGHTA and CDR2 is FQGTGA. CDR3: CASSLGSQETQYF. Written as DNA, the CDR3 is TGTGCCAGCAGCTTGGGCAGCCAAGAGACCCAGTACTTC.

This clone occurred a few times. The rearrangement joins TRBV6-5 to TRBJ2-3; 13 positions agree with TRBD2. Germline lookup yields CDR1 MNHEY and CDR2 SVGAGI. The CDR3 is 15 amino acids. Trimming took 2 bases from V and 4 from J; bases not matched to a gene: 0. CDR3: CASSYTSGGADTQYF. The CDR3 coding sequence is TGTGCCAGCAGTTACACTAGCGGGGGGGCAGATACGCAGTATTTT.

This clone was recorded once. The CDR3 sequence is CASSGTLNTEAFF. In DNA form, the CDR3 reads TGTGCCAGCAGCGGGACATTAAACACTGAAGCTTTCTTT. The V and J genes are TRBV9 and TRBJ1-1, with TRBD1 as a possible D gene (5 bases). V lost 3 bases and J 2 bases, leaving 8 bases between the germline ends. The germline CDR1 and CDR2 sequences are SGDLS and YYNGEE. The CDR3 consists of 13 residues. Together with reference TRBV9 and TRBJ1-1, the CDR3 gives the full variable domain: DSGVTQTPKHLITATGQRVTLRCSPRSGDLSVYWYQQSLDQGLQFLIQYYNGEERAKGNILERFSAQQFPDLHSELNLSSLELGDSALYFCASSGTLNTEAFFGQGTRLTVV.

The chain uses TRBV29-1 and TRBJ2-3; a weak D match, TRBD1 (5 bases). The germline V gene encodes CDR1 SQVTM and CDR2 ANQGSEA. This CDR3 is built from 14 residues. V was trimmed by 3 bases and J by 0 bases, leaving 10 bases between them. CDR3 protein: CSVDRVTSTDTQYF. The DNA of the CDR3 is TGCAGCGTTGACAGGGTTACTAGCACAGATACGCAGTATTTT.

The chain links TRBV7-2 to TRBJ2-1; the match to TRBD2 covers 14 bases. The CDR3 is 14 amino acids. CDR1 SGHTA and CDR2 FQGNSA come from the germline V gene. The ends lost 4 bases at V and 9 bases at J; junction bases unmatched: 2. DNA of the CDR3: TGTGCCAGCAGCTCGGGACTAGCGGGAGTTGAGCAGTTCTTC. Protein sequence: CASSSGLAGVEQFF. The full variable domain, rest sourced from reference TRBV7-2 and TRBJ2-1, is GAGVSQSPSNKVTEKGKDVELRCDPISGHTALYWYRQSLGQGLEFLIYFQGNSAPDKSGLPSDRFSAERTGGSVSTLTIQRTQQEDSAVYLCASSSGLAGVEQFFGPGTRLTVL.

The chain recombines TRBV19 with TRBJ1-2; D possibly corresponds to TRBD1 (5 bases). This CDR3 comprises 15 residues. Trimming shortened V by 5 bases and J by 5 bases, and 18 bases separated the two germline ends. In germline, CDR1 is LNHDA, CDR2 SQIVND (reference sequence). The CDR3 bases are TGTGCCAGTAGTCCAAGCCGGGGGGTACAGTATGGCTACACCTTC. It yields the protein CASSPSRGVQYGYTF.

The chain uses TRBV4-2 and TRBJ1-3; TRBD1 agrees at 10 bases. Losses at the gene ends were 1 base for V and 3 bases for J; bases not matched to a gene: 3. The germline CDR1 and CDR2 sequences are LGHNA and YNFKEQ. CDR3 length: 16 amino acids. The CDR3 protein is CASSQGTGGSGNTIYF. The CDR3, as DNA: TGTGCCAGCAGCCAAGGGACAGGGGGAAGTGGAAACACCATATATTTT.

In DNA, the CDR3 is TGTGCCAGTAGTGGAGGGGTCGGCTATTATGGCTACACCTTC. Translation gives CASSGGVGYYGYTF. V and J are TRBV19 and TRBJ1-2, with D tentatively TRBD1 (5 bases). Trimming took 5 bases from V and 5 from J, leaving 15 bases between them. Germline V gene lookup returns CDR1 LNHDA and CDR2 SQIVND (reference sequence). The CDR3 has 14 amino acids.

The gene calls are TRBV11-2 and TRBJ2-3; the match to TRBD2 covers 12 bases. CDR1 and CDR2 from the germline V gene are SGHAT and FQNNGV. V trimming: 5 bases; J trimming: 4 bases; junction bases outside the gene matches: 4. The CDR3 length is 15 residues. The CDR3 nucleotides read TGTGCCAGCAGCAGACTAGCGGGGGTCTCAGATACGCAGTATTTT. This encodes CASSRLAGVSDTQYF.

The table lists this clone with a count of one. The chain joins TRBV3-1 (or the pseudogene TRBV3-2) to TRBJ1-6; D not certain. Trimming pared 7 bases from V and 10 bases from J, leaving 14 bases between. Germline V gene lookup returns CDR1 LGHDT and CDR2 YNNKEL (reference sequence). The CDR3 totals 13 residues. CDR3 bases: TGTGCCAGCACTGCGACCCCAGGATCACCCCTCCACTTT. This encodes CASTATPGSPLHF.

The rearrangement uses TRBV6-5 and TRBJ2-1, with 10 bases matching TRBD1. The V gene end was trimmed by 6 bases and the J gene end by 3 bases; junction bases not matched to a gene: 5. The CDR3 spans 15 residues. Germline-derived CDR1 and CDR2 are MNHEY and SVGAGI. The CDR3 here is CASSFGTGVYNEQFF. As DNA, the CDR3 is TGTGCCAGCAGCTTCGGGACAGGGGTCTACAATGAGCAGTTCTTC.

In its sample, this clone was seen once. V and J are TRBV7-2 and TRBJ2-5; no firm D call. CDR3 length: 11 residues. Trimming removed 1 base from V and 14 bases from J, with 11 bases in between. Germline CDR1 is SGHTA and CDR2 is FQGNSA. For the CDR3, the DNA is TGTGCCAGCAGCTTAGATGTGTGGCCTTACTTC. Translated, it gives CASSLDVWPYF.

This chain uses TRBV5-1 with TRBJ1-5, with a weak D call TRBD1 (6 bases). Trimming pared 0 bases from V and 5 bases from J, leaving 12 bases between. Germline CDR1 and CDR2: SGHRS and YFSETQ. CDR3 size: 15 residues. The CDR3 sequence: CASSLGGLVDQPQHF. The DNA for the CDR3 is TGCGCCAGCAGCTTGGGGGGGCTGGTCGATCAGCCCCAGCATTTT.

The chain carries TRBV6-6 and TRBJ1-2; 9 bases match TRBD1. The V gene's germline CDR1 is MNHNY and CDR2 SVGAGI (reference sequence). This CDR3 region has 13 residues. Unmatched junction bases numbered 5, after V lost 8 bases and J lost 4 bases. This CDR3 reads CASQGQGGYGYTF. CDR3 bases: TGTGCCAGCCAGGGACAGGGTGGCTATGGCTACACCTTC.

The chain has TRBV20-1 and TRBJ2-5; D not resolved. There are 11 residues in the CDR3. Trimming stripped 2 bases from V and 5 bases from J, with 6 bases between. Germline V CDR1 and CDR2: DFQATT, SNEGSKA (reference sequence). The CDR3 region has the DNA TGCAGTGCTAGATGGGCGGAGACCCAGTACTTC. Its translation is CSARWAETQYF.

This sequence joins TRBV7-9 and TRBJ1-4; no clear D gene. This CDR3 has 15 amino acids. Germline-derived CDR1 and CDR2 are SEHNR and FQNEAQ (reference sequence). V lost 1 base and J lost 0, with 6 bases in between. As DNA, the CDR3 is TGTGCCAGCAGCTTAGACGGGGCAACTAATGAAAAACTGTTTTTT. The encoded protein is CASSLDGATNEKLFF.

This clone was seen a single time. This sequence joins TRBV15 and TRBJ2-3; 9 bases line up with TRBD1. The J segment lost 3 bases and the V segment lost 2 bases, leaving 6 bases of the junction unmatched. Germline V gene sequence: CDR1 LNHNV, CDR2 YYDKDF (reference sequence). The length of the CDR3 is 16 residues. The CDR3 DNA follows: TGTGCCACCAGCAGACGCGCGGGGACAGGGACAGATACGCAGTATTTT. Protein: CATSRRAGTGTDTQYF.

The DNA of the CDR3 is TGCGCCAGCAGCCAAGGGGCCACAGGGGGCACTAACTATGGCTACACCTTC. Residues: CASSQGATGGTNYGYTF. V and J are TRBV4-1 and TRBJ1-2, with 9 bases aligning to TRBD1. The CDR3 extends over 17 amino acids. Germline values: CDR1 MGHRA, CDR2 YSYEKL. The V gene end was trimmed by 1 base and the J gene end by 0 bases; junction bases not matched to a gene: 6.

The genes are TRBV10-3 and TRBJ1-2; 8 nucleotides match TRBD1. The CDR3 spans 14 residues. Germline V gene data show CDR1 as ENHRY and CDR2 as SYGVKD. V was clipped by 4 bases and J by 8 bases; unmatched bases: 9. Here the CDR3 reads CAISARQGAEGYTF. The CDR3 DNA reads TGTGCCATCAGTGCGAGGCAGGGGGCGGAAGGCTACACCTTC.

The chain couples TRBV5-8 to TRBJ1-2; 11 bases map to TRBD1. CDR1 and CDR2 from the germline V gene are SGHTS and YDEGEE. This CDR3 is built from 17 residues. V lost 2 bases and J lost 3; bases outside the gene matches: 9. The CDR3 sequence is CASSLTPGQGVHYGYTF. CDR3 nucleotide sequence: TGTGCCAGCAGCTTAACTCCGGGACAGGGGGTCCACTATGGCTACACCTTC.

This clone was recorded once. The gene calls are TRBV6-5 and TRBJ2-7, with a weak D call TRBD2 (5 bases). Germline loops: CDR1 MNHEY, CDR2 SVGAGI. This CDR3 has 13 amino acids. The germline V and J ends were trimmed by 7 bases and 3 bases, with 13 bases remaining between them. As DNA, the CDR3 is TGTGCCAGCACCGAGGGCTGGATCTACGAGCAGTACTTC. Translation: CASTEGWIYEQYF.

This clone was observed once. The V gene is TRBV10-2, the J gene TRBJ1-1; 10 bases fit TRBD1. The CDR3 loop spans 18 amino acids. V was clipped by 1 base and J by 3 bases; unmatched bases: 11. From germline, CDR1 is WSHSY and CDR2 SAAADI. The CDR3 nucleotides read TGCGCCAGCAGTGAGTTCGCCGGGACAGGGGCAGATGACACTGAAGCTTTCTTT. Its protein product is CASSEFAGTGADDTEAFF.

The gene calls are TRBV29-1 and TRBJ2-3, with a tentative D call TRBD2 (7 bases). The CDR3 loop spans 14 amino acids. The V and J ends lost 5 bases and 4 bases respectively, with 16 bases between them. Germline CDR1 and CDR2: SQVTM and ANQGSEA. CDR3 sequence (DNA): TGCAGCGTTTGGGCGGGGGCCACCCCAGATACGCAGTATTTT. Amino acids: CSVWAGATPDTQYF.

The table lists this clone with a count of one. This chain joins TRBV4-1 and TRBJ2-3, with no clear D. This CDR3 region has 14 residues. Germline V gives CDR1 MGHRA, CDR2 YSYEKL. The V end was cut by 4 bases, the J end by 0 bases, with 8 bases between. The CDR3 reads CASSRTVSTDTQYF. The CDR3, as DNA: TGCGCCAGCAGCCGCACAGTCAGCACAGATACGCAGTATTTT.

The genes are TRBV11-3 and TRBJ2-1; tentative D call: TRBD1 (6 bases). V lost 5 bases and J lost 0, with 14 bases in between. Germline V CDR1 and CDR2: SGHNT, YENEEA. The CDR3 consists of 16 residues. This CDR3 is CASSPGQLRSYNEQFF. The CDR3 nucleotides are TGTGCCAGCAGCCCCGGACAGCTCCGCTCCTACAATGAGCAGTTCTTC.

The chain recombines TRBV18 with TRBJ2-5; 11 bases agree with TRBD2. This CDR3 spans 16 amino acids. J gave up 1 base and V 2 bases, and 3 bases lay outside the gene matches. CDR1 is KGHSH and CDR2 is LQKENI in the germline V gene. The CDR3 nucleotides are TGTGCCAGCTCACCAAGGGGGACTAGCGGCCAAGAGACCCAGTACTTC. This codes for CASSPRGTSGQETQYF.

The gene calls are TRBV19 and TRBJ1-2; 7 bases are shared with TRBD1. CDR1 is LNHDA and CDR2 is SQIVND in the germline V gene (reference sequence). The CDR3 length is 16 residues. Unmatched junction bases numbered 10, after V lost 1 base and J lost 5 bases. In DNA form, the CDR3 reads TGTGCCAGTAGTATAGGACGACAGGGACTTGGGTATGGCTACACCTTC. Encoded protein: CASSIGRQGLGYGYTF.

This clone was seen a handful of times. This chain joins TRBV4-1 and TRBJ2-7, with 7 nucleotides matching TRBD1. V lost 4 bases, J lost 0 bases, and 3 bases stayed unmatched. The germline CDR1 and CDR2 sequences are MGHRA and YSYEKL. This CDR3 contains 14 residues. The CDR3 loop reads CASSPRQGSYEQYF. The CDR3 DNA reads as TGCGCCAGCAGCCCCCGACAGGGCTCCTACGAGCAGTACTTC.

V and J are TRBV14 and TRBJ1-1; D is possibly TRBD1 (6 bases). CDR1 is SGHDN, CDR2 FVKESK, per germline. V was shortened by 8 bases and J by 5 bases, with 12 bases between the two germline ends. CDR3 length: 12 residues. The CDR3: CASVPGETEAFF. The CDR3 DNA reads TGTGCCAGCGTGCCAGGGGAAACTGAAGCTTTCTTT. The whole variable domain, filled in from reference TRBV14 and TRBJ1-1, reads EAGVTQFPSHSVIEKGQTVTLRCDPISGHDNLYWYRRVMGKEIKFLLHFVKESKQDESGMPNNRFLAERTGGTYSTLKVQPAELEDSGVYFCASVPGETEAFFGQGTRLTVV.